These 16 T cell receptor beta chains were all obtained from the same sample, sequenced in a study of blood T cells in healthy people across ages. Next came a second PCR, run for about 7 to 11 cycles, which used a sample-barcoded 5' primer along with a J-beta primer mix. Each CDR3 protein gets one entry after TCRdb re-called the 5' RACE reads with MiXCR. The table shows some 920,000 distinct CDR3 sequences, with roughly 51% occurring only once. Sequenced: blood. The receptors come from a woman aged 55-75 years in good health.

J is TRBJ2-3 and V is TRBV28; 8 positions match TRBD2. The germline CDR1 and CDR2 sequences are MDHEN and SYDVKM. The V gene end was trimmed by 7 bases and the J gene end by 2 bases; junction bases not matched to a gene: 11. This CDR3 has 16 amino acids. The CDR3 here is CASNITSSGTTDTQYF. As DNA, the CDR3 is TGTGCCAGCAATATAACTAGTAGCGGGACCACAGATACGCAGTATTTT. Full variable domain (missing parts from reference TRBV28 and TRBJ2-3): DVKVTQSSRYLVKRTGEKVFLECVQDMDHENMFWYRQDPGLGLRLIYFSYDVKMKEKGDIPEGYSVSREKKERFSLILESASTNQTSMYLCASNITSSGTTDTQYFGPGTRLTVL.

The chain uses TRBV7-2 and TRBJ1-5; tentatively, D is TRBD1 (5 bases). Germline V gene lookup returns CDR1 SGHTA and CDR2 FQGNSA. Between the trimmed V and J ends, which lost 0 bases and 7 bases, there was a span of 13 bases. The CDR3 loop spans 15 amino acids. The CDR3 reads CASSLAPPGEQPQHF. CDR3 coding DNA: TGTGCCAGCAGCTTAGCGCCTCCGGGGGAACAGCCCCAGCATTTT. The whole variable domain, remainder taken from reference TRBV7-2 and TRBJ1-5, is GAGVSQSPSNKVTEKGKDVELRCDPISGHTALYWYRQSLGQGLEFLIYFQGNSAPDKSGLPSDRFSAERTGGSVSTLTIQRTQQEDSAVYLCASSLAPPGEQPQHFGDGTRLSIL.

The chain joins TRBV20-1 to TRBJ2-7; TRBD1 agrees at 10 bases. J lost 0 bases, V lost 1 base, and 3 bases had no gene match. The CDR3 consists of 15 residues. Germline values: CDR1 DFQATT, CDR2 SNEGSKA (reference sequence). The CDR3 spells CSARARTGGSYEQYF. The CDR3 DNA follows: TGCAGTGCTAGAGCTCGGACAGGGGGCTCCTACGAGCAGTACTTC.

This clonotype was seen only a few times. The J gene is TRBJ2-3, the V gene TRBV28, with TRBD2 matching over 7 bases. V shed 4 bases, J shed 2 bases, and the junction held 6 bases outside the gene matches. Germline CDR1 reads MDHEN; CDR2 reads SYDVKM. The CDR3 totals 15 residues. CDR3 DNA sequence: TGTGCCAGCAGTTCCTGGGGAGGGTCCACAGATACGCAGTATTTT. Translated, it gives CASSSWGGSTDTQYF.

The J gene is TRBJ2-7, the V gene TRBV20-1, with D perhaps being TRBD1 or TRBD2 (6 bases each). V was clipped by 1 base and J by 2 bases, with 18 bases between them. CDR3 length: 16 residues. Germline CDR1 DFQATT, CDR2 SNEGSKA (reference sequence). DNA of the CDR3: TGCAGTGCTAGAGGCCCACATACTAGGGGGGCCTACGAGCAGTACTTC. It codes for CSARGPHTRGAYEQYF.

The gene calls are TRBV6-5 and TRBJ2-7, with TRBD1 matching over 9 bases. The V gene's germline CDR1 is MNHEY and CDR2 SVGAGI. This CDR3 has 15 amino acids. Trimming cost V 0 bases and J 6 bases; bases outside gene matches: 6. The CDR3 here is CASSYSGTGSSEQYF. CDR3 coding DNA: TGTGCCAGCAGTTACTCGGGGACAGGGAGTTCCGAGCAGTACTTC.

V gene TRBV11-2 combines with J gene TRBJ2-5, with D unresolved. Trimming shortened V by 2 bases and J by 3 bases, and 13 bases separated the two germline ends. CDR1 is SGHAT and CDR2 is FQNNGV in the germline V gene. The CDR3 covers 15 residues. This CDR3 reads CASSLLIGFKETQYF. The CDR3 coding sequence is TGTGCCAGCAGCTTATTGATTGGATTTAAAGAGACCCAGTACTTC.

This sequence joins TRBV2 and TRBJ2-3; tentatively, D is TRBD1 (6 bases). The CDR3 consists of 13 residues. Germline loops: CDR1 SNHLY, CDR2 FYNNEI. V lost 5 bases to trimming and J lost 11 bases, with 17 bases between them. In DNA form, the CDR3 reads TGTGCCAGCAGTCCTCGACAGGATTTAAGGCAGTATTTT. It translates to CASSPRQDLRQYF.

The chain carries TRBV20-1 and TRBJ1-6; no firm D call. The ends were cut back, 4 bases at V and 9 bases at J, with 16 bases in the middle. Germline-derived CDR1 and CDR2 are DFQATT and SNEGSKA (reference sequence). The CDR3 has 14 residues. This chain's CDR3 is CSATYHSGSSPLHF. CDR3 nucleotides: TGCAGTGCTACCTATCATAGCGGATCTTCACCCCTCCACTTT.

The V call is TRBV3-1, the J call TRBJ2-2, with D tentatively TRBD2 (6 bases). Deletions cut 2 bases from V and 1 base from J, with 14 bases between. Germline CDR1 reads LGHDT; CDR2 reads YNNKEL (reference sequence). The CDR3 covers 17 residues. The CDR3 here is CASSQYSWGENTGELFF. CDR3 nucleotide sequence: TGTGCCAGCAGCCAATACAGTTGGGGGGAGAACACCGGGGAGCTGTTTTTT.

CDR3 coding DNA: TGTGCCAGCAGCTTAGCGCTCAGGCGGGATGGCGCAGATACGCAGTATTTT. The encoded protein is CASSLALRRDGADTQYF. V usage is TRBV7-9 and J usage is TRBJ2-3; D is possibly TRBD2 (6 bases). The CDR3 has 17 residues. Trimming left V 0 bases short and J 4 bases short, with 17 bases between. Germline lookup yields CDR1 SEHNR and CDR2 FQNEAQ (reference sequence).

This clonotype appeared once. The chain links TRBV6-1 to TRBJ2-3; D is possibly TRBD1 or TRBD2 (5 bases each). V was cut by 10 bases and J by 2 bases, with 25 bases left in between. The CDR3 is 17 residues long. From germline, CDR1 is MNHNS and CDR2 SASEGT. CDR3 sequence (DNA): TGTGCCAACCTATTTTGGGGGTGGCAGAAAAACACAGATACGCAGTATTTT. It translates to CANLFWGWQKNTDTQYF.

This chain connects TRBV10-1 to TRBJ2-7; D not resolved. This CDR3 region has 15 residues. The germline V gene encodes CDR1 WNHNN and CDR2 SYGVQD (reference sequence). Trimming shortened V by 3 bases and J by 3 bases, and 15 bases separated the two germline ends. As DNA, the CDR3 is TGCGCCAGCAGTGATAGAAGGGTCGGGTTCTACGAGCAGTACTTC. Protein: CASSDRRVGFYEQYF.

This clonotype has more than one count but fewer than ten. The chain carries TRBV30 and TRBJ1-1; no clear D. V was trimmed by 3 bases and J by 1 base, leaving 9 bases between them. The CDR3 has 13 residues. CDR1 GTSNPN and CDR2 SVGIG come from the germline V gene (reference sequence). The CDR3 sequence is CAWSLTQNTEAFF. In DNA form, the CDR3 reads TGTGCCTGGAGCCTAACACAGAACACTGAAGCTTTCTTT.

This chain's CDR3 is CSASRTVKTYEQYF. The CDR3 nucleotides are TGCAGTGCTAGTAGGACGGTGAAGACCTACGAGCAGTACTTC. This rearrangement joins TRBV20-1 to TRBJ2-7; D unresolved. V was shortened by 3 bases and J by 2 bases, with 14 bases between the two germline ends. The germline V gene encodes CDR1 DFQATT and CDR2 SNEGSKA (reference sequence). This CDR3 has 14 amino acids.

The chain joins TRBV7-7 to TRBJ2-7; the D gene could be TRBD1 or TRBD2 (5 bases each). The CDR3 has 13 amino acids. The V gene's germline CDR1 is SSHAT and CDR2 FNYEAQ (reference sequence). Trimming took 5 bases from V and 5 from J, leaving 13 bases between them. In DNA, the CDR3 is TGTGCCAGCAGCACCGGGACGTCGGACGAGCAGTACTTC. Translated: CASSTGTSDEQYF.